The rows below give T cell receptor beta chains drawn from one sample of a study of beta chain features in type 1 diabetes. Some clones are missing from TCRdb's copy, which holds only in-frame ones; the method was immunoSEQ multiplex PCR. The sample records 640,000 or so clones, roughly 13% being singletons. Material for sequencing was naive CD4+ T cells from blood. The receptors shown here come from a man aged 18 to 30 with type 1 diabetes. Both conserved end residues are part of each CDR3. The D gene is left open where the match is weak. Only part of the rows carry a size: once, few, many, or a class if the clone is expanded.

V: TRBV28
J: TRBJ2-7
size: NA
D: TRBD1
length: 16
DNA: TGTGCCAGCAGTTTTGCCGGGACAGGGATCCCCTACGAGCAGTACTTC
CDR3: CASSFAGTGIPYEQYF

V: TRBV7-9
J: TRBJ1-5
size: few
D: NA
length: 16
DNA: TGTGCCAGCAGCTTAGTTGGATTGTGGGGGGGTCAGCCCCAGCATTTT
CDR3: CASSLVGLWGGQPQHF

V: TRBV29-1
J: TRBJ1-1
size: NA
D: NA
length: 11
DNA: TGCAGCGTTGAAGGTTACACTGAAGCTTTCTTT
CDR3: CSVEGYTEAFF

V: TRBV29-1
J: TRBJ2-7
size: NA
D: NA
length: 23
DNA: TGCAGCGTTGGAAGTGGGGGGCCGAGGACAGACCACCAATCCGTACACCAATCCTACGAGCAGTACTTC
CDR3: CSVGSGGPRTDHQSVHQSYEQYF

V: TRBV18
J: TRBJ2-1
size: few
D: NA
length: 15
DNA: TGTGCCAGCTCATCTAATGGACGCCTGGATGGTGAGCAGTTCTTC
CDR3: CASSSNGRLDGEQFF

V: TRBV6-4
J: TRBJ2-2
size: few
D: NA
length: 12
DNA: TGTGCCAGCAGTGACTCTCGTGGGGAGCTGTTTTTT
CDR3: CASSDSRGELFF

V: TRBV19
J: TRBJ1-2
size: few
D: NA
length: 13
DNA: TGTGCCACCCAAGACAGCCTTCCCTATGGCTACACCTTC
CDR3: CATQDSLPYGYTF

V: TRBV19
J: TRBJ1-5
size: few
D: NA
length: 16
DNA: TGTGCCACCGACCGGGACAAGGGATCATTCGGTCAGCCCCAGCATTTT
CDR3: CATDRDKGSFGQPQHF

V: TRBV10-3
J: TRBJ2-5
size: NA
D: NA
length: 13
DNA: TGTGCCATCAGACCGGGGCTAGGGGAGACCCAGTACTTC
CDR3: CAIRPGLGETQYF

V: TRBV2
J: TRBJ2-4
size: NA
D: NA
length: 14
DNA: TGTGCCAGCAGTGACAGACGTAGCAAAAACATTCAGTACTTC
CDR3: CASSDRRSKNIQYF

V: TRBV5-1
J: TRBJ2-7
size: NA
D: TRBD2
length: 18
DNA: TGCGCCAGCAGCTTTGACAGGGAAGGACTAGCGGTGGTCTACGAGCAGTACTTC
CDR3: CASSFDREGLAVVYEQYF

V: TRBV14
J: TRBJ2-5
size: NA
D: TRBD1
length: 14
DNA: TGTGCCAGCAGCCAAGGGACCCCAGGGGGTACCCAGTACTTC
CDR3: CASSQGTPGGTQYF

V: TRBV19
J: TRBJ2-5
size: NA
D: NA
length: 10
DNA: TGTGCCAGCGGACTCGAGACCCAGTACTTC
CDR3: CASGLETQYF

V: TRBV4-1
J: TRBJ2-3
size: few
D: TRBD2
length: 16
DNA: TGCGCCAGCAGCCAAGGGCTAGCGGGGGGCGTTGATACGCAGTATTTT
CDR3: CASSQGLAGGVDTQYF

V: TRBV30
J: TRBJ1-6
size: NA
D: NA
length: 17
DNA: TGTGCCTGGAGTGTACCGGCGGTGAACTTCTATAATTCACCCCTCCACTTT
CDR3: CAWSVPAVNFYNSPLHF

V: TRBV28
J: TRBJ1-1
size: NA
D: NA
length: 13
DNA: TGTGCCAGCATCTTCCCCCCGACGGGTGAAGCTTTCTTT
CDR3: CASIFPPTGEAFF

V: TRBV6-5
J: TRBJ1-2
size: NA
D: NA
length: 13
DNA: TGTGCCAGCAGTTACAGGGCAGCTTATGGCTACACCTTC
CDR3: CASSYRAAYGYTF

V: TRBV27
J: TRBJ2-2
size: NA
D: NA
length: 14
DNA: TGTGCCAGCAGTTCCCGTTCTTTCACCGGGGAGCTGTTTTTT
CDR3: CASSSRSFTGELFF

V: TRBV5-1
J: TRBJ2-1
size: NA
D: NA
length: 12
DNA: TGCGCCAGCAGCTTGGCCCAGGGTGGGCAGTTCTTC
CDR3: CASSLAQGGQFF

V: TRBV25-1
J: TRBJ1-1
size: NA
D: TRBD1
length: 13
DNA: TGTGCCAGCATCGGACAGGCTGGTACTGAAGCTTTCTTT
CDR3: CASIGQAGTEAFF

V: TRBV9
J: TRBJ1-4
size: NA
D: NA
length: 15
DNA: TGTGCCAGCAGCGCCGGGGGGCAGAATAATGAAAAACTGTTTTTT
CDR3: CASSAGGQNNEKLFF

V: TRBV30
J: TRBJ2-1
size: few
D: NA
length: 11
DNA: TGTGCCTGGAGTGTATCCCCCGAGCAGTTCTTC
CDR3: CAWSVSPEQFF

V: TRBV28
J: TRBJ2-3
size: few
D: TRBD2
length: 15
DNA: TGTGCCAGCAGTTTGTGGACTAGCGGGGGAGATACGCAGTATTTT
CDR3: CASSLWTSGGDTQYF

V: TRBV14
J: TRBJ2-5
size: few
D: TRBD2
length: 15
DNA: TGTGCCAGCAGCCAATATAGCGGGGGAGAAGAGACCCAGTACTTC
CDR3: CASSQYSGGEETQYF

V: TRBV2
J: TRBJ2-2
size: few
D: TRBD1
length: 16
DNA: TGTGCCAGCAGTAGACAGGGGACTTCGAACACCGGGGAGCTGTTTTTT
CDR3: CASSRQGTSNTGELFF

V: TRBV7-8
J: TRBJ2-3
size: NA
D: NA
length: 11
DNA: TGTGCCAGCAGCACGACAGATACGCAGTATTTT
CDR3: CASSTTDTQYF